This is a list of T cell receptor beta chains from one sample in a study of identical twins. TCRdb analysed the 5' RACE reads with MiXCR anew, one entry per CDR3 protein. The data contain approximately 690,000 distinct CDR3 sequences, around 6% of them seen just once; the ten biggest clones take up approximately 2%. The sequenced sample consisted of naive T cells sorted from blood. The source is a man younger than 35 in good health. Each CDR3 is given with its conserved first and last residue. Each record gives: V gene, CDR3 protein.

>TRBV20-1
CSARRLADPTGELFF
>TRBV11-2
CASSQSGQQSGETQYF
>TRBV20-1
CSATGLNSTDTQYF
>TRBV29-1
CSVAGQNYNEQFF
>TRBV4-3
CASSPQYQETQYF
>TRBV3-1
CASSQTGAVTGELFF
>TRBV20-1
CSASEGGKGTQYF
>TRBV15
CATSRGGGQGTGELFF
>TRBV29-1
CSVVVSGDQHF
>TRBV20-1
CSAGPGRLYEQYF
>TRBV5-5
CASSLVPTQYF
>TRBV4-1
CASSQVGTEQFF
>TRBV9
CASSSYGTSGSAGELFF
>TRBV6-5
CASSYTGWEQFF
>TRBV4-3
CASSQDLAGGGTQYF
>TRBV7-9
CASSSVNYGYTF
>TRBV20-1
CSARLDRGDGEQYF
>TRBV20-1
CSARGGTPWAEQFF
>TRBV27
CASSSQGALGYTF
>TRBV24-1
CATRQGYGYTF
>TRBV11-2
CASSSGTGRTGELFF
>TRBV12-3/TRBV12-4
CASSLADSNQPQHF
>TRBV19
CASSINSGGSGANVLTF
>TRBV29-1
CSGEPGQGFCEQYF
>TRBV11-2
CASSLERGHGYTF
>TRBV6-2/TRBV6-3
CASNIRQGAYEQFF
>TRBV5-1
CASSPTGTSEKLFF
>TRBV6-1
CARSANLYYNEQFF
>TRBV15
CATSRDGVNYGYTF
>TRBV15
CATAEQGPGTQYF
>TRBV28
CASSLMGTVSGGYTF
>TRBV6-2/TRBV6-3
CASSYGPAGSTDTQYF
>TRBV3-1
CASSQPGPDEQFF
>TRBV25-1
CASSPIRGGGETQYF
>TRBV3-1
CASSQILGRPGQETQYF
>TRBV20-1
CSARQGYNSPLHF